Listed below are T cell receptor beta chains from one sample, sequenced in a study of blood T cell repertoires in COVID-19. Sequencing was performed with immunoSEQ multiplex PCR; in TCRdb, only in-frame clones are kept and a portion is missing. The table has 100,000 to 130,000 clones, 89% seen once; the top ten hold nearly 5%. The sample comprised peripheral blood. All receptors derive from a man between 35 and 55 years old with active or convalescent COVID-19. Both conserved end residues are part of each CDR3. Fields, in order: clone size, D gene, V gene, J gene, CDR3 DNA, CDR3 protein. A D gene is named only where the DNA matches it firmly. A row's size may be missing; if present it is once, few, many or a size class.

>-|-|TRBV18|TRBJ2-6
TGTGCCAGCTCACCCCCTGGGCTCCCCGTCACCGGGGCCAACGTCCTGACTTTC
CASSPPGLPVTGANVLTF
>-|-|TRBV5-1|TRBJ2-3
TGCGCCAGCAGCCTCTCAAACGGTCGGGATACGCAGTATTTT
CASSLSNGRDTQYF
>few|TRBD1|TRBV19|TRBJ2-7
TGTGCCAGTAGTAGCGCCAGGGGGCGATACGAGCAGTACTTC
CASSSARGRYEQYF
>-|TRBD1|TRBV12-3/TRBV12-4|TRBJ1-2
TGTGCCAGCAGCTATACAGGGGACGGCTACACCTTC
CASSYTGDGYTF
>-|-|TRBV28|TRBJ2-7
TGTGCCAGCAGTCCCACAGGCCCCCCTGGCGAGCAGTACTTC
CASSPTGPPGEQYF
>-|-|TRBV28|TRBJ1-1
TGTGCCAGCAGTTTACCCAGAGGGAGCGCTTTCTTT
CASSLPRGSAFF
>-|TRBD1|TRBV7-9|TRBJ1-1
TGTGCCAGCAGGGACAGGGGTCGGACTGAAGCTTTCTTT
CASRDRGRTEAFF
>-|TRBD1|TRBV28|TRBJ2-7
TGTGCCAGCAGTTTGGTAGGGGGCAACTACGAGCAGTACTTC
CASSLVGGNYEQYF
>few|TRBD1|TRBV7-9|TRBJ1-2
TGTGCCAGCAGCCCAGCCGGGACAGGGTCTCGGGGCTACACCTTC
CASSPAGTGSRGYTF
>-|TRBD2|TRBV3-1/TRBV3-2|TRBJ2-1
TGTGCCAGCAGCCAAGGGAAAGCGGGATTAAGAGATGAGCAGTTCTTC
CASSQGKAGLRDEQFF
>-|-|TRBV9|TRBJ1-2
TGTGCCAGCAGCGTAGTAGCAGAAGCTAACTATGGCTACACCTTC
CASSVVAEANYGYTF
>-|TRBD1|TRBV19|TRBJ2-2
TGTGCCAGTAGTATAGGGGACAGAGTAGGGACCGGGGAGCTGTTTTTT
CASSIGDRVGTGELFF
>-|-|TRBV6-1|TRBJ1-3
TGTGCCAGCAGTGAAACAGGAGCTGGAAACACCATATATTTT
CASSETGAGNTIYF
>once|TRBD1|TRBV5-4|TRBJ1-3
TGTGCCAGCAGCTTGGGAGGGGGCGCTGGAAACACCATATATTTT
CASSLGGGAGNTIYF
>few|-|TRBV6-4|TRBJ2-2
TGTGCCAGCAGTGCTTCGGTACCCGGGGAGCTGTTTTTT
CASSASVPGELFF